This entry features one TCR beta chain sequence. The antigen remains unidentified. With 8 bases removed from V and 4 bases from J, the gap between germline ends came to 11 bases. Germline lookup yields CDR1 SEHNR and CDR2 FQNEAQ (reference sequence). This CDR3 region has 13 residues. This sample is part of a study of Tregs in tolerant kidney transplant recipients. Overall study findings and caveats: Antigen-driven expansion was suggested because donor-specific Tregs expanded more than all Tregs in tolerant patients.

Sequencing used immunoSEQ multiplex PCR; TCRdb keeps in-frame clones, though not all of them. Among about 64,000 clones listed, 87% were seen once. Recipients received nonmyeloablative bone marrow transplants from related graft donors, with transient mixed chimerism. Specimen: CD4+ T cells from blood (PBMCs), collected 6 months after the transplant. This TCR came from a human patient who received a combined kidney and bone marrow transplant. Some T cells may have originated in the graft donor. V is TRBV7-9 and J is TRBJ1-4, with a tentative D call TRBD1 (6 bases). The chain's CDR3 is CASQGHLNEKLFF. CDR3 nucleotides: TGTGCCAGCCAGGGACACCTTAATGAAAAACTGTTTTTT.